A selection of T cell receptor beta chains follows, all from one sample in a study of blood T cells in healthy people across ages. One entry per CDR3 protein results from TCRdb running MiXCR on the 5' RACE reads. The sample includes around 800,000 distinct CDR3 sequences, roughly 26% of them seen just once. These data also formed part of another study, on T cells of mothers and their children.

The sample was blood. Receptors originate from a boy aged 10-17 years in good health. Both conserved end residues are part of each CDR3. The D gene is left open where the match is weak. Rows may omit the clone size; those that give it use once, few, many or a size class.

CDR3 protein: CATSGRTGTGGVTTEAFF
CDR3 DNA: TGTGCCACCAGCGGCCGCACCGGGACAGGGGGCGTTACCACTGAAGCTTTCTTT
D gene: TRBD1
J gene: TRBJ1-1
clone size: .
V gene: TRBV15

CDR3 protein: CASSRQDTDTQYF
CDR3 DNA: TGTGCCAGCAGCCGACAGGACACAGATACGCAGTATTTT
D gene: .
J gene: TRBJ2-3
clone size: .
V gene: TRBV28

CDR3 protein: CASSISPRAGGPNEQYF
CDR3 DNA: TGTGCCAGTAGTATTTCCCCCCGAGCGGGGGGGCCTAACGAGCAGTACTTC
D gene: TRBD2
J gene: TRBJ2-7
clone size: few
V gene: TRBV19

CDR3 protein: CASSPSPHYEQYF
CDR3 DNA: TGTGCCAGCAGTCCTAGCCCACACTACGAGCAGTACTTC
D gene: .
J gene: TRBJ2-7
clone size: .
V gene: TRBV28

CDR3 protein: CASSQQGSAYNEQFF
CDR3 DNA: TGTGCCAGCAGTCAACAGGGTAGTGCCTACAATGAGCAGTTCTTC
D gene: .
J gene: TRBJ2-1
clone size: .
V gene: TRBV12-3/TRBV12-4

CDR3 protein: CASQRGSGRGETQYF
CDR3 DNA: TGTGCCAGCCAAAGGGGTAGCGGTAGGGGAGAGACCCAGTACTTC
D gene: .
J gene: TRBJ2-5
clone size: .
V gene: TRBV12-3/TRBV12-4

CDR3 protein: CASSSRTGNSPLHF
CDR3 DNA: TGTGCCAGCAGTTCCCGGACAGGGAATTCACCCCTCCACTTT
D gene: TRBD1
J gene: TRBJ1-6
clone size: .
V gene: TRBV6-1

CDR3 protein: CSVVGGRYEQYF
CDR3 DNA: TGCAGCGTTGTTGGGGGACGCTACGAGCAGTACTTC
D gene: .
J gene: TRBJ2-7
clone size: .
V gene: TRBV29-1

CDR3 protein: CASSLKGVDLSGYTF
CDR3 DNA: TGTGCCAGCAGTTTGAAGGGGGTAGATTTGTCTGGCTACACCTTC
D gene: .
J gene: TRBJ1-2
clone size: .
V gene: TRBV27

CDR3 protein: CASSQEARMNTGELFF
CDR3 DNA: TGTGCCAGCAGCCAAGAAGCCAGGATGAACACCGGGGAGCTGTTTTTT
D gene: .
J gene: TRBJ2-2
clone size: .
V gene: TRBV14

CDR3 protein: CASSGPRQGRDIQYF
CDR3 DNA: TGTGCCAGCAGTGGACCCAGGCAGGGAAGGGACATTCAGTACTTC
D gene: .
J gene: TRBJ2-4
clone size: few
V gene: TRBV2

CDR3 protein: CAIRQGPTDTQYF
CDR3 DNA: TGTGCCATTCGACAGGGGCCCACAGATACGCAGTATTTT
D gene: TRBD1
J gene: TRBJ2-3
clone size: once
V gene: TRBV10-3

CDR3 protein: CASSPGTSNEQFF
CDR3 DNA: TGTGCCAGCAGCCCCGGGACTTCAAATGAGCAGTTCTTC
D gene: .
J gene: TRBJ2-1
clone size: few
V gene: TRBV7-3

CDR3 protein: CASSHPNEKTQYF
CDR3 DNA: TGTGCCAGCAGCCACCCTAACGAAAAGACCCAGTACTTC
D gene: .
J gene: TRBJ2-5
clone size: .
V gene: TRBV3-1

CDR3 protein: CASSEGGGGSYNEQFF
CDR3 DNA: TGTGCCAGCAGTGAAGGAGGAGGGGGCTCCTACAATGAGCAGTTCTTC
D gene: .
J gene: TRBJ2-1
clone size: few
V gene: TRBV6-1

CDR3 protein: CASSPDREGEQFF
CDR3 DNA: TGCGCCAGCAGCCCGGATAGAGAAGGAGAGCAGTTCTTC
D gene: .
J gene: TRBJ2-1
clone size: few
V gene: TRBV5-1

CDR3 protein: CASSRQGTAKNIQYF
CDR3 DNA: TGTGCCAGCAGTAGACAGGGTACAGCCAAAAACATTCAGTACTTC
D gene: TRBD1
J gene: TRBJ2-4
clone size: few
V gene: TRBV2

CDR3 protein: CASSPGHRANYGYTF
CDR3 DNA: TGCGCCAGCAGCCCGGGACATCGAGCTAACTATGGCTACACCTTC
D gene: .
J gene: TRBJ1-2
clone size: .
V gene: TRBV4-3

CDR3 protein: CASSLYGLAGDQETQYF
CDR3 DNA: TGTGCTAGCAGCTTGTATGGACTAGCGGGGGATCAAGAGACCCAGTACTTC
D gene: TRBD2
J gene: TRBJ2-5
clone size: few
V gene: TRBV7-7

CDR3 protein: CASSYQLGYNEQFF
CDR3 DNA: TGTGCCAGCAGTTACCAACTGGGTTACAATGAGCAGTTCTTC
D gene: .
J gene: TRBJ2-1
clone size: .
V gene: TRBV6-6

CDR3 protein: CASSARDGEEIYEQYF
CDR3 DNA: TGTGCCAGCAGCGCACGAGACGGCGAAGAAATCTACGAGCAGTACTTC
D gene: .
J gene: TRBJ2-7
clone size: .
V gene: TRBV4-2

CDR3 protein: CASSRGAGMKNAEAFF
CDR3 DNA: TGCGCCAGCAGCCGGGGGGCGGGCATGAAAAACGCTGAAGCTTTCTTT
D gene: .
J gene: TRBJ1-1
clone size: .
V gene: TRBV4-1

CDR3 protein: CASSYRASRGANEKLFF
CDR3 DNA: TGTGCCAGCAGTTATCGAGCGTCTAGGGGGGCGAATGAAAAACTGTTTTTT
D gene: .
J gene: TRBJ1-4
clone size: .
V gene: TRBV6-5

CDR3 protein: CSVVPRGLQETQYF
CDR3 DNA: TGCAGCGTTGTACCCCGAGGGCTCCAAGAGACCCAGTACTTC
D gene: .
J gene: TRBJ2-5
clone size: few
V gene: TRBV29-1

CDR3 protein: CASSSSVQEQFF
CDR3 DNA: TGTGCCAGCAGCTCTTCGGTGCAAGAGCAGTTCTTC
D gene: .
J gene: TRBJ2-1
clone size: few
V gene: TRBV7-9

CDR3 protein: CASSPMDRRFGNEQFF
CDR3 DNA: TGTGCCAGCTCCCCTATGGACAGGAGATTTGGGAATGAGCAGTTCTTC
D gene: TRBD1
J gene: TRBJ2-1
clone size: few
V gene: TRBV18

CDR3 protein: CASSSSPPGQGKNYGYTF
CDR3 DNA: TGTGCCAGCAGTTCATCGCCCCCCGGGCAGGGGAAGAACTATGGCTACACCTTC
D gene: .
J gene: TRBJ1-2
clone size: few
V gene: TRBV28

CDR3 protein: CASSIDATYEQYF
CDR3 DNA: TGTGCCAGTAGTATAGACGCCACCTACGAGCAGTACTTC
D gene: .
J gene: TRBJ2-7
clone size: few
V gene: TRBV19

CDR3 protein: CASSEYTGGLDGYTF
CDR3 DNA: TGTGCCAGTAGTGAGTACACAGGGGGCCTGGATGGCTACACCTTC
D gene: TRBD1
J gene: TRBJ1-2
clone size: few
V gene: TRBV19

CDR3 protein: CASSRSFVETQYF
CDR3 DNA: TGTGCCAGCAGTCGTAGCTTTGTCGAGACCCAGTACTTC
D gene: .
J gene: TRBJ2-5
clone size: .
V gene: TRBV11-2

CDR3 protein: CSGGGTSGLNEQFF
CDR3 DNA: TGCAGTGGGGGCGGGACTAGCGGGCTAAATGAGCAGTTCTTC
D gene: TRBD2
J gene: TRBJ2-1
clone size: .
V gene: TRBV20-1

CDR3 protein: CASSLELWNEQFF
CDR3 DNA: TGTGCCAGCAGCTTAGAACTTTGGAATGAGCAGTTCTTC
D gene: .
J gene: TRBJ2-1
clone size: few
V gene: TRBV7-7

CDR3 protein: CASSRTNTEAFF
CDR3 DNA: TGTGCCAGCAGTCGGACGAACACTGAAGCTTTCTTT
D gene: .
J gene: TRBJ1-1
clone size: few
V gene: TRBV6-2/TRBV6-3

CDR3 protein: CASSPVRRVTNEKLFF
CDR3 DNA: TGTGCCAGCAGCCCAGTTCGCCGGGTAACTAATGAAAAACTGTTTTTT
D gene: .
J gene: TRBJ1-4
clone size: few
V gene: TRBV3-1

CDR3 protein: CASSSGTGGELFF
CDR3 DNA: TGTGCCAGCAGTTCCGGGACGGGGGGGGAGCTGTTTTTT
D gene: .
J gene: TRBJ2-2
clone size: .
V gene: TRBV6-6

CDR3 protein: CASSRGSSNQPQHF
CDR3 DNA: TGTGCCAGCAGCCGCGGTTCCAGCAATCAGCCCCAGCATTTT
D gene: .
J gene: TRBJ1-5
clone size: few
V gene: TRBV7-9

CDR3 protein: CASSYYSGEETQYF
CDR3 DNA: TGTGCCAGCAGTTACTACTCAGGGGAAGAGACCCAGTACTTC
D gene: .
J gene: TRBJ2-5
clone size: few
V gene: TRBV6-6

CDR3 protein: CASSLERNYEQYF
CDR3 DNA: TGCGCCAGCAGCTTGGAGCGAAACTACGAGCAGTACTTC
D gene: .
J gene: TRBJ2-7
clone size: few
V gene: TRBV5-1

CDR3 protein: CASSADGTGETYEQYF
CDR3 DNA: TGTGCCAGCAGTGCTGACGGGACAGGGGAAACCTACGAGCAGTACTTC
D gene: TRBD1
J gene: TRBJ2-7
clone size: few
V gene: TRBV28

CDR3 protein: CSARTGGGGWTYEQYF
CDR3 DNA: TGCAGTGCTCGGACAGGGGGCGGCGGGTGGACCTACGAGCAGTACTTC
D gene: TRBD1
J gene: TRBJ2-7
clone size: .
V gene: TRBV20-1

CDR3 protein: CSAESFPRFEKTQYF
CDR3 DNA: TGCAGTGCTGAAAGTTTTCCCCGGTTTGAGAAGACCCAGTACTTC
D gene: .
J gene: TRBJ2-5
clone size: .
V gene: TRBV20-1

CDR3 protein: CASNGAVTYEQYF
CDR3 DNA: TGTGCCAGCAATGGGGCGGTGACCTACGAGCAGTACTTC
D gene: .
J gene: TRBJ2-7
clone size: few
V gene: TRBV2

CDR3 protein: CASNEWGSDPQYF
CDR3 DNA: TGTGCCAGCAACGAATGGGGGTCAGATCCGCAGTATTTT
D gene: .
J gene: TRBJ2-3
clone size: .
V gene: TRBV14

CDR3 protein: CSALGTGQSYEQYF
CDR3 DNA: TGCAGTGCCTTAGGGACAGGGCAATCCTACGAGCAGTACTTC
D gene: TRBD1
J gene: TRBJ2-7
clone size: .
V gene: TRBV20-1

CDR3 protein: CSARDRQGTGTEAFF
CDR3 DNA: TGCAGCGCTAGAGACCGACAGGGCACGGGCACTGAAGCTTTCTTT
D gene: TRBD1
J gene: TRBJ1-1
clone size: .
V gene: TRBV20-1

CDR3 protein: CATSRDSDTQYF
CDR3 DNA: TGTGCCACCAGCAGAGACTCGGATACGCAGTATTTT
D gene: .
J gene: TRBJ2-3
clone size: .
V gene: TRBV15

CDR3 protein: CASSLGDRGRPLAPLAKNIQYF
CDR3 DNA: TGTGCCAGCAGCTTAGGAGACAGGGGCCGCCCCTTAGCCCCCCTAGCCAAAAACATTCAGTACTTC
D gene: TRBD1
J gene: TRBJ2-4
clone size: .
V gene: TRBV7-8

CDR3 protein: CASSQGTSGGGETQYF
CDR3 DNA: TGTGCCAGCAGCCAAGGGACTAGCGGGGGTGGGGAGACCCAGTACTTC
D gene: TRBD2
J gene: TRBJ2-5
clone size: few
V gene: TRBV3-1

CDR3 protein: CASRSTTSSYNEQFF
CDR3 DNA: TGTGCCAGCAGGTCCACCACCAGCTCCTACAATGAGCAGTTCTTC
D gene: .
J gene: TRBJ2-1
clone size: .
V gene: TRBV7-2

CDR3 protein: CASSLLLGSGTGELFF
CDR3 DNA: TGTGCCAGCAGTTTACTTTTGGGGTCGGGCACCGGGGAGCTGTTTTTT
D gene: .
J gene: TRBJ2-2
clone size: .
V gene: TRBV28

CDR3 protein: CAIGANTEAFF
CDR3 DNA: TGTGCCATTGGGGCGAACACTGAAGCTTTCTTT
D gene: .
J gene: TRBJ1-1
clone size: .
V gene: TRBV6-2/TRBV6-3

CDR3 protein: CASSLYRERIDEQYF
CDR3 DNA: TGTGCCAGCAGTTTATACCGGGAAAGAATCGACGAGCAGTACTTC
D gene: .
J gene: TRBJ2-7
clone size: .
V gene: TRBV28

CDR3 protein: CASSLTGNQNTEAFF
CDR3 DNA: TGTGCCAGCAGCTTAACAGGGAACCAGAACACTGAAGCTTTCTTT
D gene: .
J gene: TRBJ1-1
clone size: .
V gene: TRBV7-9

CDR3 protein: CASSPGQGARTDTQYF
CDR3 DNA: TGTGCCAGCAGCCCAGGACAGGGGGCGAGAACAGATACGCAGTATTTT
D gene: TRBD1
J gene: TRBJ2-3
clone size: .
V gene: TRBV4-2

CDR3 protein: CASKGTGEDIQYF
CDR3 DNA: TGTGCCAGCAAAGGGACAGGGGAGGACATTCAGTACTTC
D gene: TRBD1
J gene: TRBJ2-4
clone size: .
V gene: TRBV6-2/TRBV6-3

CDR3 protein: CASSFGTSGPEYF
CDR3 DNA: TGTGCCAGCAGCTTCGGGACTAGCGGACCTGAGTACTTC
D gene: TRBD2
J gene: TRBJ2-5
clone size: few
V gene: TRBV5-6

CDR3 protein: CASSLRTGGDIQYF
CDR3 DNA: TGTGCCAGCAGCCTTCGGACAGGGGGCGACATTCAGTACTTC
D gene: TRBD1
J gene: TRBJ2-4
clone size: few
V gene: TRBV3-1

CDR3 protein: CASSYRDSSYEQYF
CDR3 DNA: TGTGCCAGCAGCTACCGGGACAGCTCCTACGAGCAGTACTTC
D gene: TRBD1
J gene: TRBJ2-7
clone size: many
V gene: TRBV3-1

CDR3 protein: CASIETNGRNYGYTF
CDR3 DNA: TGTGCCAGCATCGAAACGAACGGCAGGAACTATGGCTACACCTTC
D gene: .
J gene: TRBJ1-2
clone size: .
V gene: TRBV5-6